Below, 14 T cell receptor beta chains from the same sample are listed, as sequenced in a study of blood T cell repertoires in COVID-19 (dated by TCRdb to the early 2020s). To prepare the library, the immunoSEQ multiplex PCR assay was applied. TCRdb mirrors the immuneACCESS table, restricted to in-frame sequences. Some clones are absent from its copies; in checked studies, under half trace to an unresolved V gene, and the reason for the others is unknown. Counted in this sample were 150,000 to 200,000 clones; 85% of them appeared once. Jointly, the top ten make up roughly 20% of the sample. Material for sequencing was peripheral blood. These receptors all come from a person aged 70 to 85 with COVID-19, enrolled during active disease.

Written as DNA, the CDR3 is TGTGCCAGCAGCGACGGTCAGGGGAGGGTCATTCAGTACTTC. Translating gives CASSDGQGRVIQYF. The V call is TRBV9, the J call TRBJ2-4; the D gene is possibly TRBD2 (7 bases). V lost 3 bases to trimming and J lost 9 bases, with 16 bases between them. The CDR3 runs to 14 residues. Germline assignment: CDR1 SGDLS and CDR2 YYNGEE.

The chain carries TRBV21-1 and TRBJ2-1; the D call TRBD2 from the table was never checked on the DNA. TRBV21-1 is reported as a pseudogene. The CDR3 is made up of 23 amino acids. CDR3 residues: CASSKGPPFVPGLAGGSYNEQFF. For the CDR3, the DNA is TGTGCCAGCAGCAAAGGCCCTCCTTTCGTTCCGGGACTAGCGGGAGGGTCCTACAATGAGCAGTTCTTC.

V is TRBV18 and J is TRBJ1-2; D is undetermined. The CDR3 has 14 residues. The germline V and J ends were trimmed by 2 bases and 7 bases, with 14 bases remaining between them. Germline values: CDR1 KGHSH, CDR2 LQKENI. DNA for the CDR3: TGTGCCAGCTCACCAAGTCAGGTTTATGGTGGCTACACCTTC. Its protein product is CASSPSQVYGGYTF.

The chain links TRBV7-2 to TRBJ2-7; the match to TRBD2 covers 11 bases. The CDR3 spans 13 residues. Germline V gene data show CDR1 as SGHTA and CDR2 as FQGNSA. V gave up 5 bases and J gave up 7 bases; unmatched junction bases: 4. The CDR3 DNA follows: TGTGCCAGCAGCCCTCGACTAGCGGGGGAGCAGTACTTC. Protein sequence: CASSPRLAGEQYF.

This clone was counted between two and nine times. The V gene is TRBV6-5, the J gene TRBJ2-7; D unclear. Trimming pared 4 bases from V and 4 bases from J, leaving 8 bases between. The CDR3 extends over 12 amino acids. Germline values: CDR1 MNHEY, CDR2 SVGAGI. Here the CDR3 DNA reads TGTGCCAGCAGTTCCGGGTTGTACGAGCAGTACTTC. This translates into CASSSGLYEQYF.

The chain links TRBV6-5 to TRBJ2-2; D is perhaps TRBD1 (6 bases). Looked up from germline, CDR1 is MNHEY and CDR2 is SVGAGI. The CDR3 loop spans 14 amino acids. The V and J ends lost 8 bases and 0 bases respectively, with 10 bases between them. CDR3 bases: TGTGCCAGCGAGGGGACAACGAACACCGGGGAGCTGTTTTTT. It encodes CASEGTTNTGELFF.

This sequence joins TRBV28 and TRBJ2-5, with 7 bases matching TRBD1. Germline trimming cut 7 bases from V and 0 bases from J; bases unmatched to any gene: 8. This CDR3 has 15 residues. Per germline, CDR1 MDHEN and CDR2 SYDVKM. Here the CDR3 reads CASTRQTGNQETQYF. The CDR3 DNA reads as TGTGCCAGCACCCGGCAGACAGGGAACCAAGAGACCCAGTACTTC.

The rearrangement uses TRBV29-1 and TRBJ2-1; D might be TRBD1 (7 bases). CDR1 is SQVTM, CDR2 ANQGSEA, per germline. CDR3 size: 15 residues. With 6 bases removed from V and 2 bases from J, the gap between germline ends came to 17 bases. CDR3 DNA sequence: TGCAGCGTGATGACAGGGAGGCCAACCTACAATGAGCAGTTCTTC. Translation gives CSVMTGRPTYNEQFF.

J is TRBJ2-3 and V is TRBV5-6; 8 bases match TRBD2. Germline CDR1 is SGHDT and CDR2 is YYEEEE. The ends lost 5 bases at V and 5 bases at J; junction bases unmatched: 7. The CDR3 runs to 14 residues. In DNA form, the CDR3 reads TGTGCCAGCAGTAGGGCGGGGGGACGAGATACGCAGTATTTT. Encoded protein: CASSRAGGRDTQYF.

The J gene is TRBJ2-2, the V gene TRBV11-3, with TRBD2 matching over 11 bases. CDR1 SGHNT and CDR2 YENEEA come from the germline V gene. CDR3 length: 16 residues. V was pared by 3 bases and J by 6 bases, with 6 bases of the junction left unmatched. CDR3 nucleotide sequence: TGTGCCAGCAGCTTCACTAGCGGGAGTCGGGCCGGGGAGCTGTTTTTT. Its protein product is CASSFTSGSRAGELFF.

This rearrangement joins TRBV7-3 to TRBJ2-3; TRBD2 might be the D (7 bases). Trimming took 1 base from V and 10 from J, leaving 24 bases between them. The germline V gene has CDR1 SGHTA and CDR2 FQGTGA. This CDR3 is 17 amino acids long. The CDR3 reads CASSLIPAAWGGHAQYF. For the CDR3, the DNA is TGTGCCAGCAGCTTAATCCCGGCTGCTTGGGGGGGACACGCGCAGTATTTT.

This chain connects TRBV28 to TRBJ1-2; D is perhaps TRBD1 (6 bases). Germline V gene sequence: CDR1 MDHEN, CDR2 SYDVKM. V dropped 5 bases and J dropped 11 bases, with 18 bases sitting between them. This CDR3 comprises 13 residues. CDR3 sequence reads: CASSLQGQVGYTF. CDR3 nucleotide sequence: TGTGCCAGCAGTCTTCAGGGGCAGGTGGGGTACACCTTC.

This chain connects TRBV9 to TRBJ2-2; 8 bases are shared with TRBD2. Germline CDR1 SGDLS, CDR2 YYNGEE. The length of the CDR3 is 16 residues. The ends lost 3 bases at V and 0 bases at J; junction bases unmatched: 4. The CDR3 protein is CASSGYSGANTGELFF. As DNA, the CDR3 is TGTGCCAGCAGCGGATATAGCGGGGCGAACACCGGGGAGCTGTTTTTT. Supplemented by reference TRBV9 and TRBJ2-2, the full variable domain reads DSGVTQTPKHLITATGQRVTLRCSPRSGDLSVYWYQQSLDQGLQFLIQYYNGEERAKGNILERFSAQQFPDLHSELNLSSLELGDSALYFCASSGYSGANTGELFFGEGSRLTVL.

The CDR3 here is CASSQSTSEYNEQFF. The DNA of the CDR3 is TGTGCCAGCAGCCAGTCGACTAGCGAATACAATGAGCAGTTCTTC. V gene TRBV4-2 combines with J gene TRBJ2-1; 8 bases are shared with TRBD2. CDR3 length: 15 residues. V gave up 3 bases and J gave up 4 bases; unmatched junction bases: 5. The germline V gene has CDR1 LGHNA and CDR2 YNFKEQ.